The 19 T cell receptor beta chains listed next were all sequenced from one sample in a study of CD8+ T cells in alopecia areata. In each case, RNA was isolated and then reverse transcribed into cDNA as the sequencing template. Generated by immunoSEQ multiplex PCR, the TCRdb table keeps only in-frame clones and is missing some. Among 90,000 to 150,000 clones listed, roughly 50% were seen once. The treatment: oral pan-JAK inhibitor, 5-10 mg twice daily. The sample was CD8+ T cells sorted from blood, taken at week 4, from a patient treated with tofacitinib. These receptors all come from a human donor with alopecia areata.

CDR3 coding DNA: TGTGCCATCAGTGACTTAGCGGGGAGCTCCTACGAGCAGTACTTC. Translating gives CAISDLAGSSYEQYF. The chain couples TRBV10-3 to TRBJ2-7; 8 nucleotides match TRBD2. From germline, CDR1 is ENHRY and CDR2 SYGVKD. The CDR3 contains 15 residues. J gave up 0 bases and V 3 bases, and 4 bases lay outside the gene matches.

This clone was seen once. The rearrangement uses TRBV9 and TRBJ2-7; 10 bases line up with TRBD1. The germline V gene has CDR1 SGDLS and CDR2 YYNGEE. V was pared by 4 bases and J by 2 bases, with 9 bases of the junction left unmatched. The CDR3 covers 16 residues. The CDR3 bases are TGTGCCAGCAGCCTCAGGACAGGGGGTCCCGCCTACGAGCAGTACTTC. This gives the protein CASSLRTGGPAYEQYF.

Turning to this clone: Additional DNA sequences in this sample encode the identical CDR3. The chain uses TRBV5-6 and TRBJ1-1, with D maybe TRBD1 (5 bases). Deletions cut 2 bases from V and 5 bases from J, with 7 bases between. Per germline, CDR1 SGHDT and CDR2 YYEEEE. The CDR3 runs 12 residues. CDR3 loop: CASSFGGTEAFF. In DNA, the CDR3 is TGTGCCAGCAGCTTTGGGGGAACTGAAGCTTTCTTT. The full variable domain, in which reference TRBV5-6 and TRBJ1-1 provide the parts outside the CDR3, is DAGVTQSPTHLIKTRGQQVTLRCSPKSGHDTVSWYQQALGQGPQFIFQYYEEEERQRGNFPDRFSGHQFPNYSSELNVNALLLGDSALYLCASSFGGTEAFFGQGTRLTVV.

This clone has a single count. The chain recombines TRBV30 with TRBJ1-2; the D is unclear. The CDR3 sequence is 11 residues long. With 8 bases removed from V and 4 bases from J, the gap between germline ends came to 11 bases. Germline CDR1 is GTSNPN and CDR2 is SVGIG (reference sequence). CDR3 bases: TGTGCCCATTTTGTGAGCTATGGCTACACCTTC. Amino acids: CAHFVSYGYTF.

This clone was observed a handful of times. This chain uses TRBV4-1 with TRBJ1-1; 9 bases are shared with TRBD1. The V gene's germline CDR1 is MGHRA and CDR2 YSYEKL. V lost 0 bases, J lost 4 bases, and 9 bases stayed unmatched. The CDR3 runs 17 residues. The CDR3 DNA reads TGCGCCAGCAGCCAAGAGGGGACAGGGCCCAGGGGCACTGAAGCTTTCTTT. It codes for CASSQEGTGPRGTEAFF.

DNA of the CDR3: TGTGCCTGGAGCGGAGGGGGGGTTTTGAATGAGCAGTTCTTC. This encodes CAWSGGGVLNEQFF. The chain has TRBV30 and TRBJ2-1; D is perhaps TRBD2 (7 bases). This CDR3 spans 14 amino acids. Germline V gene data show CDR1 as GTSNPN and CDR2 as SVGIG (reference sequence). V dropped 3 bases and J dropped 7 bases, with 16 bases sitting between them.

CDR3 sequence: CASSEEFRTGVLTYEQYF. As DNA, the CDR3 is TGTGCCAGCAGTGAAGAATTTAGGACAGGCGTGTTAACCTACGAGCAGTACTTC. The chain employs TRBV2 and TRBJ2-7, with TRBD1 matching over 7 bases. This CDR3 contains 18 residues. Looked up from germline, CDR1 is SNHLY and CDR2 is FYNNEI. Trimming cost V 1 base and J 2 bases; bases outside gene matches: 14.

This clone showed up just once. The rearrangement uses TRBV29-1 and TRBJ2-1, with 7 bases fitting TRBD2. The CDR3 sequence is 15 residues long. V trimming: 3 bases; J trimming: 3 bases; junction bases outside the gene matches: 8. Germline CDR1 reads SQVTM; CDR2 reads ANQGSEA. The CDR3 region has the DNA TGCAGCGTTGAGGGTCTAGCGGAGCTCTACAATGAGCAGTTCTTC. Translated, it gives CSVEGLAELYNEQFF.

The chain employs TRBV29-1 and TRBJ2-7; tentative D call: TRBD2 (6 bases). Germline lookup yields CDR1 SQVTM and CDR2 ANQGSEA. The CDR3 loop spans 12 amino acids. V dropped 5 bases and J dropped 7 bases, with 15 bases sitting between them. In DNA form, the CDR3 reads TGCAGCGTTCCTAACCACGGAGGGGAGCAGTACTTC. Its translation is CSVPNHGGEQYF.

The genes are TRBV29-1 and TRBJ1-1; the D is unclear. The V end lost 6 bases, the J end lost 4 bases, and 15 bases lay between the germline ends. From germline, CDR1 is SQVTM and CDR2 ANQGSEA. The CDR3 is 13 residues long. CDR3 in DNA: TGCAGCGTCTCGGAGGCCCGGGGCACTGAAGCTTTCTTT. Translating gives CSVSEARGTEAFF.

A few counts support this clone. The gene calls are TRBV30 and TRBJ2-1; tentative D call: TRBD2 (5 bases). V was trimmed by 2 bases and J by 12 bases, leaving 17 bases between them. Germline V gene data show CDR1 as GTSNPN and CDR2 as SVGIG (reference sequence). The CDR3 is made up of 13 amino acids. The CDR3 loop reads CAWSMAPGLGQFF. The CDR3 nucleotides are TGTGCCTGGAGTATGGCCCCAGGACTTGGGCAGTTCTTC.

The chain has TRBV7-9 and TRBJ2-5; tentatively, D is TRBD2 (5 bases). V dropped 5 bases and J dropped 5 bases, with 12 bases sitting between them. There are 13 residues in the CDR3. Germline V gene data show CDR1 as SEHNR and CDR2 as FQNEAQ (reference sequence). The CDR3 sequence: CASSMREVETQYF. The CDR3 DNA sequence: TGTGCCAGCAGCATGAGGGAAGTGGAGACCCAGTACTTC.

This clone has only a few counts. The chain recombines TRBV30 with TRBJ2-7, with 9 bases aligning to TRBD1. Germline-derived CDR1 and CDR2 are GTSNPN and SVGIG (reference sequence). The V gene end was trimmed by 0 bases and the J gene end by 0 bases; junction bases not matched to a gene: 6. This CDR3 has 16 residues. The CDR3 region is CAWSVLGTGTSYEQYF. CDR3 coding DNA: TGTGCCTGGAGTGTGCTCGGGACAGGGACCTCCTACGAGCAGTACTTC.

The chain has TRBV29-1 and TRBJ2-5; perhaps TRBD2 as D (5 bases). V was clipped by 2 bases and J by 2 bases, with 12 bases between them. This CDR3 is built from 14 residues. Germline V lookup: CDR1 SQVTM, CDR2 ANQGSEA. The CDR3 DNA follows: TGCAGCGTTGAACGTCTCGGGGAGCAAGAGACCCAGTACTTC. Protein: CSVERLGEQETQYF.

The chain uses TRBV5-1 and TRBJ2-1; no clear D. Trimming removed 0 bases at V and 10 bases at J, with 11 bases between. The CDR3 sequence is 13 residues long. CDR1 and CDR2 from the germline V gene are SGHRS and YFSETQ. Here the CDR3 reads CASSLVTQPEQFF. The CDR3 DNA reads TGCGCCAGCAGCTTGGTTACTCAACCCGAGCAGTTCTTC.

This chain joins TRBV9 and TRBJ2-7, with unresolved D. The CDR3 extends over 14 amino acids. V was clipped by 0 bases and J by 1 base, with 8 bases between them. The germline V gene encodes CDR1 SGDLS and CDR2 YYNGEE. CDR3 DNA: TGTGCCAGCAGCGTAGGTGGTTCTTCCTACGAGCAGTACTTC. Protein sequence: CASSVGGSSYEQYF.

In this sample, this clone turned up a few times. V and J are TRBV27 and TRBJ2-3; TRBD2 agrees at 11 bases. The J segment lost 4 bases and the V segment lost 8 bases, leaving 5 bases of the junction unmatched. Germline-derived CDR1 and CDR2 are MNHEY and SMNVEV (reference sequence). This CDR3 contains 14 residues. CDR3 region: CASRTLAGADTQYF. In nucleotides, the CDR3 is TGTGCCAGCCGAACACTAGCGGGGGCAGATACGCAGTATTTT.

The gene calls are TRBV29-1 and TRBJ1-1, with D unclear. Germline V CDR1 and CDR2: SQVTM, ANQGSEA. CDR3 length equals 11 residues. With 6 bases removed from V and 2 bases from J, the gap between germline ends came to 7 bases. In nucleotides, the CDR3 is TGCAGCGTGAATTTAAACACTGAAGCTTTCTTT. Amino acid sequence: CSVNLNTEAFF. Full variable domain (outside the CDR3, taken from reference TRBV29-1 and TRBJ1-1): SAVISQKPSRDICQRGTSLTIQCQVDSQVTMMFWYRQQPGQSLTLIATANQGSEATYESGFVIDKFPISRPNLTFSTLTVSNMSPEDSSIYLCSVNLNTEAFFGQGTRLTVV.

The rearrangement joins TRBV2 to TRBJ2-7; D is possibly TRBD2 (7 bases). Germline CDR1 SNHLY, CDR2 FYNNEI. Trimming removed 2 bases at V and 2 bases at J, with 10 bases between. The CDR3 contains 14 residues. This chain's CDR3 is CASSETGGPYEQYF. The CDR3 DNA is TGTGCCAGCAGTGAAACGGGGGGCCCCTACGAGCAGTACTTC.